Below, 30 T cell receptor beta chains from the same sample are listed, as sequenced in a study of cytomegalovirus exposure and HLA in healthy donors. PCR employed 60 Vbeta and 13 Jbeta primers. Profiled with immunoSEQ multiplex PCR; TCRdb holds only in-frame clones, not every one. The sample has some 130,000 clones; 75% to 80% are singletons. Sequences were obtained from PBMCs. The receptors were sampled from a man aged 30-40 years in good health and CMV-seronegative.

The rearrangement links TRBV6-6 to TRBJ2-3, with 7 nucleotides matching TRBD2. Unmatched junction bases numbered 1, after V lost 6 bases and J lost 1 base. From germline, CDR1 is MNHNY and CDR2 SVGAGI (reference sequence). This CDR3 is built from 13 residues. The CDR3 DNA follows: TGTGCCAGCAGAGGACTAGGCACAGATACGCAGTATTTT. Its protein is CASRGLGTDTQYF.

The chain uses TRBV29-1 and TRBJ2-7, with D possibly TRBD2 on 5 matching bases. CDR1 SQVTM and CDR2 ANQGSEA come from the germline V gene. This CDR3 comprises 16 residues. Trimming cost V 5 bases and J 4 bases, with 24 bases left between them. The CDR3 spells CSVLGSDAGVRYEQYF. The CDR3 nucleotides are TGCAGCGTTCTTGGCTCAGACGCGGGTGTGAGGTACGAGCAGTACTTC.

This chain connects TRBV4-1 to TRBJ2-7; unclear D gene. CDR3 length: 13 residues. From germline, CDR1 is MGHRA and CDR2 YSYEKL. V was shortened by 0 bases and J by 3 bases, with 6 bases between the two germline ends. The CDR3 spells CASSQDPHYEQYF. The CDR3 DNA follows: TGCGCCAGCAGCCAAGATCCCCACTACGAGCAGTACTTC.

This chain links TRBV2 with TRBJ1-1; TRBD1 might be the D (6 bases). The CDR3 has 14 residues. The germline V and J ends were trimmed by 3 bases and 0 bases, with 8 bases remaining between them. Per germline, CDR1 SNHLY and CDR2 FYNNEI. CDR3 in DNA: TGTGCCAGCAGTGAGGGACACATGAACACTGAAGCTTTCTTT. Amino acids: CASSEGHMNTEAFF.

V is TRBV6-5 and J is TRBJ1-1, with TRBD1 as a possible D gene (6 bases). This CDR3 is 14 amino acids long. Trimming cost V 4 bases and J 1 base, with 10 bases left between them. Germline CDR1 and CDR2: MNHEY and SVGAGI. CDR3 sequence reads: CASSSSTGNTEAFF. Here the CDR3 DNA reads TGTGCCAGCAGTTCCTCGACAGGGAACACTGAAGCTTTCTTT.

The chain employs TRBV6-5 and TRBJ1-2, with D maybe TRBD1 (5 bases). The CDR3 totals 14 residues. The germline gives CDR1 MNHEY, CDR2 SVGAGI. Trimming stripped 5 bases from V and 4 bases from J, with 14 bases between. The CDR3 coding sequence is TGTGCCAGCAGTGTAACTGGGGCAGCCTATGGCTACACCTTC. Translation: CASSVTGAAYGYTF.

The chain has TRBV5-1 and TRBJ1-6, with D perhaps TRBD1 (5 bases). CDR1 SGHRS and CDR2 YFSETQ come from the germline V gene. The CDR3 consists of 15 residues. Trimming removed 4 bases from V and 2 bases from J, with 10 bases in between. The CDR3 nucleotides are TGCGCCAGCAGCCCCACGACAGCCTATAATTCACCCCTCCACTTT. Its translation is CASSPTTAYNSPLHF.

This clone was seen a handful of times. The chain uses TRBV7-3 and TRBJ1-1; 7 positions agree with TRBD1. Germline lookup yields CDR1 SGHTA and CDR2 FQGTGA. Unmatched junction bases numbered 16, after V lost 5 bases and J lost 4 bases. The CDR3 runs to 17 residues. CDR3 sequence: CASSQRVRQGWPTEAFF. The CDR3 DNA is TGTGCCAGCAGCCAGCGAGTAAGACAGGGTTGGCCCACTGAAGCTTTCTTT.

This clone has a single count. The chain combines TRBV15 with TRBJ1-4, with D uncertain. The CDR3 covers 14 residues. V was shortened by 3 bases and J by 4 bases, with 9 bases between the two germline ends. The germline CDR1 and CDR2 sequences are LNHNV and YYDKDF (reference sequence). CDR3 nucleotide sequence: TGTGCCACCAGCAGGGCCGGGAGTAATGAAAAACTGTTTTTT. Protein sequence: CATSRAGSNEKLFF.

The chain has TRBV7-8 and TRBJ2-1, with 7 bases matching TRBD1. Germline CDR1 and CDR2: SGHVS and FQNEAQ. V dropped 0 bases and J dropped 4; count of bases not matched to a gene: 6. The CDR3 length is 16 residues. The CDR3, as DNA: TGTGCCAGCAGCTTAGCCCCCGGGACAGATTACAATGAGCAGTTCTTC. Its protein product is CASSLAPGTDYNEQFF.

This CDR3 reads CASSLGGSGYGYTF. The CDR3 DNA sequence: TGTGCCAGCAGTTTGGGGGGTTCGGGATATGGCTACACCTTC. This sequence joins TRBV27 and TRBJ1-2; tentative D call: TRBD1 (5 bases). CDR1 is MNHEY and CDR2 is SMNVEV in the germline V gene (reference sequence). There are 14 residues in the CDR3. Trimming removed 3 bases from V and 5 bases from J, with 13 bases in between.

This chain's CDR3 is CASSQDPGLGQPPEKLFF. Written as DNA, the CDR3 is TGTGCCAGCAGCCAAGATCCAGGACTCGGACAGCCCCCAGAAAAACTGTTTTTT. The chain combines TRBV4-2 with TRBJ1-4; the D gene is possibly TRBD1 (6 bases). This CDR3 has 18 residues. Germline-derived CDR1 and CDR2 are LGHNA and YNFKEQ. Trimming stripped 0 bases from V and 8 bases from J, with 22 bases between.

The chain uses TRBV14 and TRBJ2-1; 16 nucleotides match TRBD2. With 2 bases clipped from V and 2 bases from J, the junction kept 3 bases outside the gene matches. The CDR3 runs 18 residues. Germline values: CDR1 SGHDN, CDR2 FVKESK. This chain's CDR3 is CASSQQGTSGRAYNEQFF. CDR3 DNA sequence: TGTGCCAGCAGCCAACAAGGGACTAGCGGGAGGGCCTACAATGAGCAGTTCTTC.

V and J are TRBV12-5 and TRBJ1-5; perhaps TRBD1 as D (5 bases). This CDR3 spans 15 amino acids. CDR1 is LGHNT, CDR2 FRNRAP, per germline. Trimming left V 7 bases short and J 0 bases short, with 13 bases between. The CDR3 DNA reads as TGTGCTAGTGTCCCGGGGGGATATAGCAATCAGCCCCAGCATTTT. This sequence encodes CASVPGGYSNQPQHF. The full variable domain, with the rest looked up from reference TRBV12-5 and TRBJ1-5, is DARVTQTPRHKVTEMGQEVTMRCQPILGHNTVFWYRQTMMQGLELLAYFRNRAPLDDSGMPKDRFSAEMPDATLATLKIQPSEPRDSAVYFCASVPGGYSNQPQHFGDGTRLSIL.

The chain uses TRBV6-1 and TRBJ2-5, with D possibly TRBD2 on 6 matching bases. The CDR3 sequence is 14 residues long. The ends were cut back, 4 bases at V and 4 bases at J, with 13 bases in the middle. The germline V gene has CDR1 MNHNS and CDR2 SASEGT. The CDR3 loop is CASSGRDRRETQYF. CDR3 sequence (DNA): TGTGCCAGCAGTGGGCGGGACCGAAGAGAGACCCAGTACTTC.

This chain joins TRBV6-5 and TRBJ2-7; 7 nucleotides agree with TRBD2. The V and J ends lost 2 bases and 4 bases, in that order; junction bases with no gene match: 8. Per germline, CDR1 MNHEY and CDR2 SVGAGI. This CDR3 contains 15 residues. CDR3 nucleotides: TGTGCCAGCAGTTACGGGACTATGGGGGGATACGAGCAGTACTTC. Protein sequence: CASSYGTMGGYEQYF.

The table lists this clone with a count of one. The chain carries TRBV6-5 and TRBJ2-7; weak D call: TRBD2 (6 bases). V gave up 0 bases and J gave up 3 bases, with 9 bases separating them. Germline V lookup: CDR1 MNHEY, CDR2 SVGAGI. The CDR3 totals 14 residues. The CDR3 protein is CASSYSQGGYEQYF. The CDR3 coding sequence is TGTGCCAGCAGTTACTCGCAGGGAGGCTACGAGCAGTACTTC.

V is TRBV27 and J is TRBJ2-1; perhaps TRBD2 as D (6 bases). The CDR3 covers 16 residues. Deletions cut 7 bases from V and 7 bases from J, with 23 bases between. Germline V lookup: CDR1 MNHEY, CDR2 SMNVEV (reference sequence). CDR3 nucleotides: TGTGCCAGCAAAGAGGTATCAGCGGGCCCTTGGAATGAGCAGTTCTTC. It specifies CASKEVSAGPWNEQFF.

The V call is TRBV15, the J call TRBJ2-3; TRBD2 matches at 14 bases. The V segment lost 10 bases and the J segment 5 bases; nucleotides outside the gene matches: 5. Germline assignment: CDR1 LNHNV and CDR2 YYDKDF (reference sequence). The CDR3 totals 14 residues. CDR3 sequence: CASGLAGGGDTQYF. The CDR3 DNA reads TGTGCCAGCGGACTAGCGGGAGGAGGAGATACGCAGTATTTT.

The rearrangement joins TRBV28 to TRBJ2-1, with 7 nucleotides matching TRBD1. Germline CDR1 and CDR2: MDHEN and SYDVKM. This CDR3 contains 15 residues. The trim removed 4 bases at V and 6 bases at J, leaving 9 bases unmatched. CDR3 sequence: CASSSGQVGINEQFF. As DNA, the CDR3 is TGTGCCAGCAGTTCCGGACAGGTTGGCATCAATGAGCAGTTCTTC.

This clone was observed once. The gene calls are TRBV19 and TRBJ2-2; 8 positions agree with TRBD2. V gave up 7 bases and J gave up 0 bases; unmatched junction bases: 16. Per the germline V gene, CDR1 is LNHDA and CDR2 is SQIVND (reference sequence). The CDR3 is 19 amino acids. CDR3: CASNPALPETSANTGELFF. CDR3 coding DNA: TGTGCCAGTAACCCCGCGCTGCCCGAGACTAGCGCGAACACCGGGGAGCTGTTTTTT.

The rearrangement links TRBV29-1 to TRBJ2-3, with a possible D match to TRBD2 (6 bases). CDR1 SQVTM and CDR2 ANQGSEA come from the germline V gene. The V and J ends lost 0 bases and 5 bases respectively, with 15 bases between them. The CDR3 sequence is 15 residues long. The CDR3 DNA sequence: TGCAGCGTTGAAGAGTTCGGAGGGCCGGTAGATACGCAGTATTTT. This encodes CSVEEFGGPVDTQYF.

The chain joins TRBV2 to TRBJ2-3, with 12 bases matching TRBD2. Germline V CDR1 and CDR2: SNHLY, FYNNEI. There are 15 residues in the CDR3. V trimming: 11 bases; J trimming: 5 bases; junction bases outside the gene matches: 11. CDR3 protein: CAVTLAGGPGDTQYF. In nucleotides, the CDR3 is TGTGCCGTAACGCTAGCGGGAGGGCCTGGAGATACGCAGTATTTT.

This chain links TRBV19 with TRBJ2-7; 9 bases are shared with TRBD1. There are 15 residues in the CDR3. CDR1 is LNHDA, CDR2 SQIVND, per germline (reference sequence). The V and J ends lost 0 bases and 4 bases, in that order; junction bases with no gene match: 4. The CDR3 bases are TGTGCCAGTAGTATAGATGGGACAGGGATTTACGAGCAGTACTTC. This gives the protein CASSIDGTGIYEQYF.

The chain carries TRBV6-1 and TRBJ2-7; TRBD2 matches at 11 bases. Trimming removed 1 base from V and 4 bases from J; junction bases left unmatched: 3. CDR1 is MNHNS, CDR2 SASEGT, per germline. CDR3 length: 15 residues. The CDR3 coding sequence is TGTGCCAGCAGTGAAGGGCTAGCGGGAGGTTACGAGCAGTACTTC. It translates to CASSEGLAGGYEQYF.

The chain uses TRBV25-1 and TRBJ2-3; 10 bases align to TRBD1. There are 16 residues in the CDR3. Germline V gene data show CDR1 as MGHDK and CDR2 as SYGVNS. Germline trimming cut 7 bases from V and 6 bases from J; bases unmatched to any gene: 13. CDR3 in amino acids: CASTKKSGTGVDTQYF. The CDR3 DNA reads as TGTGCCAGCACCAAAAAATCCGGGACAGGGGTGGATACGCAGTATTTT.

The chain couples TRBV27 to TRBJ2-3; no firm D call. In germline, CDR1 is MNHEY, CDR2 SMNVEV (reference sequence). This CDR3 comprises 15 residues. Between the trimmed V and J ends, which lost 0 bases and 4 bases, there was a span of 11 bases. The CDR3 reads CASSLSPNEADTQYF. CDR3 sequence (DNA): TGTGCCAGCAGTTTATCACCCAACGAGGCAGATACGCAGTATTTT.

The chain combines TRBV5-1 with TRBJ2-7; maybe TRBD1 (6 bases). V was pared by 0 bases and J by 5 bases, with 12 bases between. Germline V gives CDR1 SGHRS, CDR2 YFSETQ. There are 14 residues in the CDR3. CDR3 in DNA: TGCGCCAGCAGCTTGGGACAGGCTAAGGACGAGCAGTACTTC. It encodes CASSLGQAKDEQYF.

The V gene is TRBV29-1, the J gene TRBJ2-5; no definite D call. CDR1 and CDR2 (germline): SQVTM, ANQGSEA. This CDR3 spans 11 amino acids. V was shortened by 4 bases and J by 5 bases, with 8 bases between the two germline ends. CDR3 loop: CSVGQAETQYF. The CDR3 DNA reads TGCAGCGTTGGGCAGGCGGAGACCCAGTACTTC.

Concerning this clone: Other DNA sequences in the same sample also yield this CDR3. The chain is built from TRBV7-8 and TRBJ2-2, with 12 bases lining up with TRBD1. Germline V gene lookup returns CDR1 SGHVS and CDR2 FQNEAQ. With 3 bases clipped from V and 7 bases from J, the junction kept 3 bases outside the gene matches. The CDR3 loop spans 15 amino acids. The CDR3 region is CASSLGQGADGELFF. The CDR3, as DNA: TGTGCCAGCAGCTTGGGACAGGGGGCCGACGGGGAGCTGTTTTTT.